This record concerns one T cell receptor (beta chain) sequence. The CDR3 is made up of 14 amino acids. Per the germline V gene, CDR1 is MNHEY and CDR2 is SVGAGI. Deletions cut 6 bases from V and 1 base from J, with 10 bases between. The sample originates from a study of shared clonotypes between healthy human individuals. Healthy HIV-negative adults without recent acute infections or vaccinations served as donors. Partitioning of CD4+ cells yielded a CD45RA+ naive subset and a CD45RA-negative memory subset. On sorted subsets, replicate PCRs used about 0.2 ug DNA, or roughly 30,000 T cell genomes. Generated by immunoSEQ multiplex PCR, the TCRdb table keeps only in-frame clones and is missing some. The sample holds 2 million to 2.5 million clones, 93% seen once.

This chain joins TRBV6-5 and TRBJ2-1; maybe TRBD2 (5 bases). This clonotype was obtained from a man aged 18 to 29 in good health. Some clones in this sample may be carry-over from other donors' samples. Material: naive CD4+ T cells from PBMCs. Noted subset: CD45RA+ positively selected. CDR3 nucleotide sequence: TGTGCCAGCAGCGCCGGGATTTCCTACAATGAGCAGTTCTTC. It translates to CASSAGISYNEQFF.